A selection of T cell receptor beta chains follows, all from one sample in a study of T cell responses to AZD1222 COVID-19 vaccine. This table comes from immunoSEQ multiplex PCR, and its TCRdb copy is limited to in-frame clones, with some not included. The table shows about 57,000 clones, with around 85% occurring only once. The sample in question was peripheral blood, obtained on day 0 of AZD1222 vaccination. Receptors were obtained from an adult in good health. Both conserved end residues are part of each CDR3. The D gene is left open where the match is weak. Some rows mark clone size as missing; the rest say once, few, many or name a class of expanded clone.

abundance	v_gene	j_gene	len	d_gene	CDR3nt	CDR3aa
NA	TRBV6-5	TRBJ2-1	15	NA	TGTGCCAGCGAGGGGGCGGGAGGAGGTAGGGGTGAGCAGTTCTTC	CASEGAGGGRGEQFF
NA	TRBV6-2/TRBV6-3	TRBJ2-4	17	TRBD2	TGTGCCAGCAGTTACCAGCGGGAATATCTAGCCAAAAACATTCAGTACTTC	CASSYQREYLAKNIQYF
NA	TRBV10-2	TRBJ2-5	13	NA	TGCGCCAGCAGTGACCAAGGGATGGAGACCCAGTACTTC	CASSDQGMETQYF
NA	TRBV21-1	TRBJ1-1	14	NA	TGTGCCAGCAGCAAATCTCGAAATAACACTGAAGCTTTCTTT	CASSKSRNNTEAFF
NA	TRBV5-4	TRBJ1-1	15	TRBD1	TGTGCCAGCAGCCAATCCGGGACAGATAACACTGAAGCTTTCTTT	CASSQSGTDNTEAFF
NA	TRBV4-3	TRBJ2-7	17	NA	TGCGCCAGCAGCCAAGACCCTGCCAGGGGCTTGTCCTACGAGCAGTACTTC	CASSQDPARGLSYEQYF
NA	TRBV2	TRBJ2-3	14	TRBD2	TGTGCCAGCAGCCTGGAGGGAGGGTCAGATACGCAGTATTTT	CASSLEGGSDTQYF
NA	TRBV19	TRBJ2-3	12	NA	TGTGCCAGTAGAAGTTTCAGGAATACGCAGTATTTT	CASRSFRNTQYF
NA	TRBV28	TRBJ1-4	15	NA	TGTGCCAGCAGTTTACCAGGGTCAACTAATGAAAAACTGTTTTTT	CASSLPGSTNEKLFF
many	TRBV6-4	TRBJ2-6	17	TRBD2	TGTGCCAGCAGTGCCGGGACTAGCAGCTCTGGGGCCAACGTCCTGACTTTC	CASSAGTSSSGANVLTF
NA	TRBV11-2	TRBJ2-1	16	NA	TGTGCCAGCAGCTTCATAGTTAGTGGGACCGCCAATGAGCAGTTCTTC	CASSFIVSGTANEQFF
NA	TRBV28	TRBJ2-7	11	NA	TGTGCCAGCAGGGCCTCCTACGAGCAGTACTTC	CASRASYEQYF